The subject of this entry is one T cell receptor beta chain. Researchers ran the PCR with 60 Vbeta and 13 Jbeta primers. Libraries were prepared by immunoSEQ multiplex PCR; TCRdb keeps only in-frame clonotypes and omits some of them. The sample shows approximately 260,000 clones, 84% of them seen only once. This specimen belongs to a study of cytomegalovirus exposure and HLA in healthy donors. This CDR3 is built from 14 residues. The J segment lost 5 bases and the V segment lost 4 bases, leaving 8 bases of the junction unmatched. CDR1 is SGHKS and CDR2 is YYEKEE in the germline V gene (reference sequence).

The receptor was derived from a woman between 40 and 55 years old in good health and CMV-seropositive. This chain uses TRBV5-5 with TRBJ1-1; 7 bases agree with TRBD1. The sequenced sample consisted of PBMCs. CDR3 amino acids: CASSQTGWRTEAFF. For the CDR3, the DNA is TGTGCCAGCAGCCAGACAGGGTGGAGGACTGAAGCTTTCTTT.